The clone carrying this T cell receptor beta chain was seen ten or more times. Its target is not known. The source of the sample is a study of CD8+CD57+ T cells in acquired aplastic anemia. General study findings and limits: Patient and control CD8+ Simpson's diversity was not significantly different.

Profiles of TCR beta VDJ and CDR3 were generated from a genomic DNA template. MiXCR was run by TCRdb on the reads, yielding one entry per CDR3 protein. The sample lists around 68,000 distinct CDR3 sequences; 45% to 60% were seen once. The V end was cut by 1 base, the J end by 1 base, with 10 bases between. The CDR3 runs 15 residues. This TCR was sampled from a human donor in good health, serving as a control. The chain couples TRBV12-3 or TRBV12-4 to TRBJ1-1, with D unclear. The sequenced sample consisted of sorted CD4+, CD8+, or CD8+CD57+ T cells (not recorded which) from PBMCs. Written as DNA, the CDR3 is TGTGCCAGCAGTTTAGACGAGGACGGGAACACTGAAGCTTTCTTT. This translates into CASSLDEDGNTEAFF.